What follows are 26 T cell receptor beta chains derived from one specimen sequenced in a study of blood T cell repertoires in COVID-19. Only in-frame clones appear in the TCRdb table, and some are missing; sequencing was by immunoSEQ multiplex PCR. The sample lists under 100,000 clones, 75% to 90% occurring once. The sample taken for sequencing was peripheral blood. The receptors stem from a woman aged 70-85 years with acute or convalescent COVID-19.

This chain links TRBV5-4 with TRBJ2-1, with 7 nucleotides matching TRBD2. This CDR3 comprises 15 residues. Germline-derived CDR1 and CDR2 are SGHNT and YYREEE (reference sequence). After removal of 4 bases from V and 4 bases from J, the junction contained 8 bases not matched to a gene. The CDR3 coding sequence is TGTGCCAGCAGCCAAAAACTAGCGACTTACAATGAGCAGTTCTTC. Its translation: CASSQKLATYNEQFF.

The V call is TRBV2, the J call TRBJ1-4; no reliable D call. Germline V gives CDR1 SNHLY, CDR2 FYNNEI. The V end lost 6 bases, the J end lost 8 bases, and 13 bases lay between the germline ends. The CDR3 has 13 amino acids. CDR3 in amino acids: CASRVDAGEKLFF. In DNA form, the CDR3 reads TGTGCCAGCAGGGTGGACGCGGGGGAAAAACTGTTTTTT.

The chain recombines TRBV28 with TRBJ1-1, with D uncertain. There are 14 residues in the CDR3. Germline CDR1 MDHEN, CDR2 SYDVKM. Trimming removed 5 bases at V and 3 bases at J, with 13 bases between. CDR3 protein: CASSPPGRDTEAFF. CDR3 bases: TGTGCCAGCAGTCCCCCGGGGAGGGACACTGAAGCTTTCTTT.

This chain links TRBV2 with TRBJ2-5; D possibly corresponds to TRBD2 (5 bases). This CDR3 has 15 residues. V lost 6 bases and J 4 bases, leaving 18 bases between the germline ends. The V gene's germline CDR1 is SNHLY and CDR2 FYNNEI. CDR3 sequence: CASRDLDPRAETQYF. In nucleotides, the CDR3 is TGTGCCAGCAGGGATTTGGACCCGAGGGCAGAGACCCAGTACTTC.

The chain combines TRBV14 with TRBJ1-6; the D is unclear. This CDR3 comprises 14 residues. CDR1 and CDR2 (germline): SGHDN, FVKESK. Deletions cut 1 base from V and 4 bases from J, with 5 bases between. The CDR3 is CASSQGRYNSPLHF. The CDR3, as DNA: TGTGCCAGCAGCCAAGGCCGGTATAATTCACCCCTCCACTTT.

This sequence joins TRBV10-3 and TRBJ2-5; TRBD2 might be the D (7 bases). CDR3 length: 13 amino acids. Germline CDR1 reads ENHRY; CDR2 reads SYGVKD. V was trimmed by 10 bases and J by 11 bases, leaving 23 bases between them. CDR3 in DNA: TGTGCCACCGGAAGGCGGGAAGGGGGGGAACAGTACTTC. Amino acid sequence: CATGRREGGEQYF.

This clone was found a few times. The J gene is TRBJ1-4, the V gene TRBV19; D is ambiguous. This CDR3 is 12 amino acids long. Germline V CDR1 and CDR2: LNHDA, SQIVND (reference sequence). V lost 6 bases, J lost 8 bases, and 10 bases lay in between. Here the CDR3 reads CASRGSSEKLFF. The CDR3 coding sequence is TGTGCCAGTAGGGGCAGTTCCGAAAAACTGTTTTTT.

The chain couples TRBV19 to TRBJ1-2, with 7 bases matching TRBD1. Germline CDR1 and CDR2: LNHDA and SQIVND (reference sequence). This CDR3 is built from 14 residues. Trimming took 3 bases from V and 4 from J; bases not matched to a gene: 5. DNA of the CDR3: TGTGCCAGTAGTATGGACCGGACAGGCTATGGCTACACCTTC. Translation: CASSMDRTGYGYTF.

The V and J genes are TRBV11-2 and TRBJ1-3; 8 bases fit TRBD1. J was trimmed by 0 bases and V by 5 bases; bases with no gene match: 9. In germline, CDR1 is SGHAT, CDR2 FQNNGV. The CDR3 loop spans 17 amino acids. The CDR3 loop reads CASSPGQGYFSGNTIYF. In DNA form, the CDR3 reads TGTGCCAGCAGCCCAGGACAGGGTTATTTCTCTGGAAACACCATATATTTT.

The rearrangement joins TRBV19 to TRBJ1-1; the match to TRBD1 covers 10 bases. V lost 6 bases to trimming and J lost 5 bases; unmatched junction nucleotides: 12. Germline CDR1 reads LNHDA; CDR2 reads SQIVND (reference sequence). This CDR3 comprises 16 residues. CDR3 in amino acids: CASRIIWTGGRTEAFF. For the CDR3, the DNA is TGTGCCAGTAGAATTATATGGACAGGGGGAAGGACTGAAGCTTTCTTT.

CDR3 nucleotides: TGCGCCAGCAGTGCGGACAGGAAATCCAATGAGCAGTTCTTC. Its protein product is CASSADRKSNEQFF. The chain links TRBV5-1 to TRBJ2-1; 7 bases line up with TRBD1. CDR1 is SGHRS and CDR2 is YFSETQ in the germline V gene. The CDR3 contains 14 residues. Trimming took 5 bases from V and 6 from J; bases not matched to a gene: 8.

This clone has a single count. The chain is built from TRBV3-1 (or the pseudogene TRBV3-2) and TRBJ1-3; D remains ambiguous. The V gene lost 1 base and the J gene lost 4 bases, with 11 bases spanning the gap. In germline, CDR1 is LGHDT, CDR2 YNNKEL (reference sequence). The CDR3 length is 15 residues. In nucleotides, the CDR3 is TGTGCCAGCAGCCAAGTTCGGGGTTCCGGAAACACCATATATTTT. Its translation: CASSQVRGSGNTIYF.

CDR3 residues: CASSSRDYSETQYF. The CDR3 DNA is TGTGCCAGCAGCTCCCGGGACTACTCGGAGACCCAGTACTTC. The chain recombines TRBV5-4 with TRBJ2-5, with TRBD2 matching 7 bases. Germline assignment: CDR1 SGHNT and CDR2 YYREEE (reference sequence). This CDR3 has 14 amino acids. With 3 bases clipped from V and 5 bases from J, the junction kept 7 bases outside the gene matches.

The table lists this clone with a count of one. The V and J genes are TRBV7-6 and TRBJ2-3; TRBD2 is a possible D gene (5 bases). CDR1 and CDR2 from the germline V gene are SGHVS and FNYEAQ. V dropped 6 bases and J dropped 5 bases, with 18 bases sitting between them. The length of the CDR3 is 15 residues. CDR3 bases: TGTGCCAGCAGTCCATCAGGTACCCGGGGAGATACGCAGTATTTT. It codes for CASSPSGTRGDTQYF.

The chain couples TRBV5-1 to TRBJ2-1, with TRBD2 identical over 10 bases. Germline CDR1 SGHRS, CDR2 YFSETQ. The CDR3 runs 15 residues. The V and J ends lost 1 base and 8 bases, in that order; junction bases with no gene match: 6. The CDR3 DNA is TGCGCCAGCAGCTTGAAACTAGCGGGAAGCGATGAGCAGTTCTTC. It codes for CASSLKLAGSDEQFF. Supplemented by reference TRBV5-1 and TRBJ2-1, the full variable domain reads KAGVTQTPRYLIKTRGQQVTLSCSPISGHRSVSWYQQTPGQGLQFLFEYFSETQRNKGNFPGRFSGRQFSNSRSEMNVSTLELGDSALYLCASSLKLAGSDEQFFGPGTRLTVL.

V and J are TRBV12-3 or TRBV12-4 and TRBJ2-2; D uncertain. CDR3 length: 13 amino acids. V was pared by 5 bases and J by 6 bases, with 10 bases between. The CDR3 region has the DNA TGTGCCAGCAGTCTACCCCCCGCCGGGGAGCTGTTTTTT. This encodes CASSLPPAGELFF.

The gene calls are TRBV7-9 and TRBJ2-6; 7 bases agree with TRBD1. Germline V CDR1 and CDR2: SEHNR, FQNEAQ (reference sequence). The CDR3 runs to 18 residues. With V trimmed by 0 bases and J by 0 bases, 5 bases remained unmatched. CDR3 protein: CASSLADRDSSGANVLTF. In nucleotides, the CDR3 is TGTGCCAGCAGCTTAGCCGACAGGGATAGCTCTGGGGCCAACGTCCTGACTTTC.

The V and J genes are TRBV3-1 (or the pseudogene TRBV3-2) and TRBJ2-1, with TRBD1 identical over 10 bases. CDR1 LGHDT and CDR2 YNNKEL come from the germline V gene (reference sequence). The V segment lost 3 bases and the J segment 7 bases; nucleotides outside the gene matches: 12. This CDR3 contains 17 residues. The CDR3: CASSHRERDRGGNEQFF. Written as DNA, the CDR3 is TGTGCCAGCAGCCATAGAGAACGGGACAGGGGTGGGAATGAGCAGTTCTTC.

This clone was detected a few times. The chain has TRBV3-1 (or the pseudogene TRBV3-2) and TRBJ1-3, with D possibly matching TRBD1 (6 bases). Germline CDR1 and CDR2: LGHDT and YNNKEL (reference sequence). V was trimmed by 6 bases and J by 4 bases, leaving 25 bases between them. The CDR3 runs to 18 residues. CDR3 sequence (DNA): TGTGCCAGCAGTGAGTGGGGAAAGGCCCGGACAGCCGGAAACACCATATATTTT. The encoded protein is CASSEWGKARTAGNTIYF.

This clone was picked up one time. The chain joins TRBV5-4 to TRBJ2-7; 8 bases line up with TRBD2. Per germline, CDR1 SGHNT and CDR2 YYREEE (reference sequence). CDR3 length: 13 residues. The V gene end was trimmed by 4 bases and the J gene end by 6 bases; junction bases not matched to a gene: 6. In DNA form, the CDR3 reads TGTGCCAGCAGCAGGCGCGGGGGGTCCGAGCAGTACGTC. It is translated as CASSRRGGSEQYV.

This chain connects TRBV5-1 to TRBJ2-5; 12 bases line up with TRBD2. Germline loops: CDR1 SGHRS, CDR2 YFSETQ. The CDR3 consists of 18 residues. V lost 4 bases and J lost 5; bases outside the gene matches: 15. For the CDR3, the DNA is TGCGCCAGCAGCACTACTAGCGGGGGGACCGGTTCCGCGGAGACCCAGTACTTC. This sequence encodes CASSTTSGGTGSAETQYF.

This sequence joins TRBV6-5 and TRBJ2-7; 10 positions agree with TRBD1. The CDR3 length is 12 residues. J was trimmed by 12 bases and V by 6 bases; bases with no gene match: 8. In germline, CDR1 is MNHEY, CDR2 SVGAGI. The CDR3 DNA sequence: TGTGCCAGCAGCGCGACAGGGGGCTACCTGTACTTC. It translates to CASSATGGYLYF.

V is TRBV29-1 and J is TRBJ2-3, with 10 bases aligning to TRBD2. Per the germline V gene, CDR1 is SQVTM and CDR2 is ANQGSEA. The CDR3 has 14 residues. The trim removed 5 bases at V and 6 bases at J, leaving 8 bases unmatched. In DNA form, the CDR3 reads TGCAGCGTTACAGGAGCGGGGGGGTATGATACGCAGTATTTT. Its translation: CSVTGAGGYDTQYF.

The sample holds a few counts of this clone. The chain carries TRBV28 and TRBJ1-2; 12 bases line up with TRBD1. Unmatched junction bases numbered 1, after V lost 4 bases and J lost 4 bases. The CDR3 covers 14 residues. Per germline, CDR1 MDHEN and CDR2 SYDVKM. CDR3 residues: CASSWDRGPYGYTF. CDR3 DNA sequence: TGTGCCAGCAGTTGGGACAGGGGGCCCTATGGCTACACCTTC.

The chain uses TRBV5-1 and TRBJ2-3; a possible D gene is TRBD1 (5 bases). Germline values: CDR1 SGHRS, CDR2 YFSETQ. V was pared by 4 bases and J by 8 bases, with 17 bases between. The CDR3 spans 14 residues. CDR3 in DNA: TGCGCCAGCAGCCCATCAGGACCTCAGGGTACGCAGTATTTT. Its translation: CASSPSGPQGTQYF.

The rearrangement uses TRBV6-5 and TRBJ2-2; tentative D call: TRBD2 (6 bases). The CDR3 has 15 residues. V was trimmed by 6 bases and J by 5 bases, leaving 16 bases between them. From germline, CDR1 is MNHEY and CDR2 SVGAGI. The CDR3 DNA sequence: TGTGCCAGCAGCCCATGGGGTCTAGCGACCGGGGAGCTGTTTTTT. Translated, it gives CASSPWGLATGELFF.